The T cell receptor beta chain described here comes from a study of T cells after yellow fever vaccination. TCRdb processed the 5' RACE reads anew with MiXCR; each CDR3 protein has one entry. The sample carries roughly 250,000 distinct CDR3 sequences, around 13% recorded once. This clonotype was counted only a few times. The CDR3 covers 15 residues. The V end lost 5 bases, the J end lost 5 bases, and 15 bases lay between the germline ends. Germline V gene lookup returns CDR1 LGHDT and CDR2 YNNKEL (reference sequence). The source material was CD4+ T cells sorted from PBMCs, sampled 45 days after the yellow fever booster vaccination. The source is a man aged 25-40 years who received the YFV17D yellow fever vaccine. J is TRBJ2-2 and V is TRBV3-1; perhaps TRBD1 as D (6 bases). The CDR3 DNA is TGTGCCAGCAGCATCCCGGGACACGGTACCGGGGAGCTGTTTTTT. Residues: CASSIPGHGTGELFF.